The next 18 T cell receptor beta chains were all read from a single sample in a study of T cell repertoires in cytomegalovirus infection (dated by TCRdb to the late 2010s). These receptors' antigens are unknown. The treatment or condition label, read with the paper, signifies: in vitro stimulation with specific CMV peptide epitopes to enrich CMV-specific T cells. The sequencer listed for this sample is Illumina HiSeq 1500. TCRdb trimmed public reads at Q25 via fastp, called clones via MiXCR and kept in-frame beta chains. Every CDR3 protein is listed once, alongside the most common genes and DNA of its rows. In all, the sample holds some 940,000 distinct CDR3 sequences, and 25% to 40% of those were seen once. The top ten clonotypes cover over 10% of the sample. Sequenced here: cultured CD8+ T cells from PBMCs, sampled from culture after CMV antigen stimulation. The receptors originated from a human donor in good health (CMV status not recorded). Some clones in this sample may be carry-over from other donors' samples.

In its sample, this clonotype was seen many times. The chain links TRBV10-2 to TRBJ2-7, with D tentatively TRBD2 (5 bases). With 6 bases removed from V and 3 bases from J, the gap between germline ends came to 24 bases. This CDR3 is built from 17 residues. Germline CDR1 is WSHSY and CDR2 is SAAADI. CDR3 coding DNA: TGCGCCAGCAGCCCTTATACCCGGGAATACCTCCGCTACGAGCAGTACTTC. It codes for CASSPYTREYLRYEQYF.

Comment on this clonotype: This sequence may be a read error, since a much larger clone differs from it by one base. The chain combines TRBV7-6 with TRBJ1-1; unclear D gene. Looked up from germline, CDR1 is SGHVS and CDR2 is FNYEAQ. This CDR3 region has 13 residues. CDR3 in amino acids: CVSSLSEGSEAFF. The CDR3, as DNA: TGTGTCAGCAGCTTATCGGAGGGATCTGAAGCTTTCTTT.

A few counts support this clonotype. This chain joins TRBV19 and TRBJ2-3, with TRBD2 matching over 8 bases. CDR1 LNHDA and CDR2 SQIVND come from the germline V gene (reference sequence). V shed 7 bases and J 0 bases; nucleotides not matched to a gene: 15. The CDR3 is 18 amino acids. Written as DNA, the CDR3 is TGTGCCAGTAAGGCGGGGGGCCTGCCGGACCCTAGCACAGATACGCAGTATTTT. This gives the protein CASKAGGLPDPSTDTQYF.

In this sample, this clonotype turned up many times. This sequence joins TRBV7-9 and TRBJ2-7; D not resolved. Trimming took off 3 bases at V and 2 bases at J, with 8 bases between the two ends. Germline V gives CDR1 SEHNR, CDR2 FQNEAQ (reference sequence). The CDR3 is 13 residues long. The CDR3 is CASSFGGAYEQYV. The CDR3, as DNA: TGTGCCAGCAGCTTTGGCGGTGCCTACGAGCAGTACGTC.

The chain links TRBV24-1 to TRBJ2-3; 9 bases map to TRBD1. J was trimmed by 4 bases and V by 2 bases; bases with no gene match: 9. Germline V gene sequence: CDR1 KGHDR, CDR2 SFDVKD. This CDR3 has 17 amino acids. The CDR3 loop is CATSDSLGTGLADTQYF. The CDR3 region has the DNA TGTGCCACCAGTGATTCCCTCGGGACAGGGCTCGCAGATACGCAGTATTTT.

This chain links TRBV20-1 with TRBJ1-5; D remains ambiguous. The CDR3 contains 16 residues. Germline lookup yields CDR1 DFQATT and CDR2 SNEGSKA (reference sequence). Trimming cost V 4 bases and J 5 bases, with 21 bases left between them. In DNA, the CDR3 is TGCAGTGCTATTGTGACATCCCAACGACGGGATCAGCCCCAGCATTTT. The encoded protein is CSAIVTSQRRDQPQHF.

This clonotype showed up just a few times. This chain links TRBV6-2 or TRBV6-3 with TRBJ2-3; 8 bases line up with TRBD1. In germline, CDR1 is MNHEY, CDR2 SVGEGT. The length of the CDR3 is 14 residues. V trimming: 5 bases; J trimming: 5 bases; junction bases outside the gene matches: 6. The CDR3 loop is CASSPAGGLDTQYF. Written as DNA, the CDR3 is TGTGCCAGCAGTCCAGCAGGGGGCTTAGATACGCAGTATTTT.

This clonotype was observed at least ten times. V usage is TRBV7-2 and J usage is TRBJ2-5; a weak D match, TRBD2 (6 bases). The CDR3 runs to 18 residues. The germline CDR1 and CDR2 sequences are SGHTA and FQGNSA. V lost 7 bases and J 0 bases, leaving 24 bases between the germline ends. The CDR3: CASNEGGAGPLYQETQYF. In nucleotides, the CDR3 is TGTGCCAGCAACGAAGGAGGGGCGGGGCCTTTGTACCAAGAGACCCAGTACTTC.

The CDR3 is CAAQGRGTDTQYF. The CDR3 coding sequence is TGTGCCGCTCAGGGGAGGGGCACAGATACGCAGTATTTT. V and J are TRBV19 and TRBJ2-3; D is possibly TRBD2 (7 bases). The CDR3 consists of 13 residues. Looked up from germline, CDR1 is LNHDA and CDR2 is SQIVND (reference sequence). Trimming took off 11 bases at V and 1 base at J, with 13 bases between the two ends. The full variable domain, completed using reference TRBV19 and TRBJ2-3, is DGGITQSPKYLFRKEGQNVTLSCEQNLNHDAMYWYRQDPGQGLRLIYYSQIVNDFQKGDIAEGYSVSREKKESFPLTVTSAQKNPTAFYLCAAQGRGTDTQYFGPGTRLTVL.

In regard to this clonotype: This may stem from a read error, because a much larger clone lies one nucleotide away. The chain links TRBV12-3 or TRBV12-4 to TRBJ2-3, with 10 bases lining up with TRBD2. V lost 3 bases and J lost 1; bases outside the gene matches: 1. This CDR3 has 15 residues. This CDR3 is CASSFTSGGTDTQYF. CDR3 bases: TGTGCCAGCAGTTTTACTAGCGGGGGCACAGATACGCAGTATTTT.

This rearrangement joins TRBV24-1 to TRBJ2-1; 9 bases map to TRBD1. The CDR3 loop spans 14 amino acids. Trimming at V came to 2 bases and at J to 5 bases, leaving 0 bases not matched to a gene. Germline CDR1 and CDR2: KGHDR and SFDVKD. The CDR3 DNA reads TGTGCCACCAGTGATTGGACAGGGGACAATGAGCAGTTCTTC. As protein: CATSDWTGDNEQFF.

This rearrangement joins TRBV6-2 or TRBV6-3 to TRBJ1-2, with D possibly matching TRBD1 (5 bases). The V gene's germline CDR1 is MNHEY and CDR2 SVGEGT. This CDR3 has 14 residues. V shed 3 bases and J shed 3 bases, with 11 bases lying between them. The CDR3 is CASSYATAYYGYTF. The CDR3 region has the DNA TGTGCCAGCAGTTATGCGACAGCCTACTATGGCTACACCTTC.

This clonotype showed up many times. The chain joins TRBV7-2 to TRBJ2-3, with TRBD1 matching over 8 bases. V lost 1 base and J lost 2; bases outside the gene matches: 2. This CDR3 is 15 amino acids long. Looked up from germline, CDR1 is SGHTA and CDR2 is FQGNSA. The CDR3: CASSLGDRFTDTQYF. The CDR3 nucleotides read TGTGCCAGCAGCTTAGGGGACAGGTTCACAGATACGCAGTATTTT.

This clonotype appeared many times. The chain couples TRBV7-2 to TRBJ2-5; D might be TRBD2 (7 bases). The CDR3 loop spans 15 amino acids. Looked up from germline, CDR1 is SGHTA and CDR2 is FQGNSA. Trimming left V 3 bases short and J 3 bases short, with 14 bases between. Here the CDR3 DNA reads TGTGCCAGCAGCTTGGGGGGGGGCAGGAAAGAGACCCAGTACTTC. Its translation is CASSLGGGRKETQYF.

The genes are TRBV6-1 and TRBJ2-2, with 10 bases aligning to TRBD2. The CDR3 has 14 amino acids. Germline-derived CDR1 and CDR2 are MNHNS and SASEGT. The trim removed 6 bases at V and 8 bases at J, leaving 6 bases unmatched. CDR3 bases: TGTGCCAGCAGACTTCCTAGCGGGGGTGGGGAGCTGTTTTTT. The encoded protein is CASRLPSGGGELFF.

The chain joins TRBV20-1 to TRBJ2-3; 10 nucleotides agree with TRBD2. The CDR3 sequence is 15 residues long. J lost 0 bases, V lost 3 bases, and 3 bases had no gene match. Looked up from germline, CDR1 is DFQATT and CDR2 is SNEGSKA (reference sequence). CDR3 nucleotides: TGCAGTGCTAGGGGACTAGCGTATAGCACAGATACGCAGTATTTT. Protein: CSARGLAYSTDTQYF.

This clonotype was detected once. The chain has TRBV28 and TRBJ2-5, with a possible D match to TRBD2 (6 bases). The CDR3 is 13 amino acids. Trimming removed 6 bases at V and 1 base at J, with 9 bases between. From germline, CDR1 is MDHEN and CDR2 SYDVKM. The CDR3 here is CASRSGFQETQYF. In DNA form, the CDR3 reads TGTGCCAGCAGGAGCGGGTTCCAAGAGACCCAGTACTTC. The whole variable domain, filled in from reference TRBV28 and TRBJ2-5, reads DVKVTQSSRYLVKRTGEKVFLECVQDMDHENMFWYRQDPGLGLRLIYFSYDVKMKEKGDIPEGYSVSREKKERFSLILESASTNQTSMYLCASRSGFQETQYFGPGTRLLVL.

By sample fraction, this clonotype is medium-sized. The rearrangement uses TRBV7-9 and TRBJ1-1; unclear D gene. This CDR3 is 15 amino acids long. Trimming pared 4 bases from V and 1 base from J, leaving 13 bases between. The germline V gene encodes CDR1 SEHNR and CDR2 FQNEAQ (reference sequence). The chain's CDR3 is CASSSPPLENTEAFF. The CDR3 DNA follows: TGTGCCAGCAGCTCCCCCCCGCTGGAGAACACTGAAGCTTTCTTT. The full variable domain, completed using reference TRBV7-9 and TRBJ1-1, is DTGVSQNPRHKITKRGQNVTFRCDPISEHNRLYWYRQTLGQGPEFLTYFQNEAQLEKSRLLSDRFSAERPKGSFSTLEIQRTEQGDSAMYLCASSSPPLENTEAFFGQGTRLTVV.